Shown below are 14 T cell receptor beta chains from a single sample sequenced in a study of cytomegalovirus exposure and HLA in healthy donors. 60 Vbeta and 13 Jbeta primers were used in PCR. Libraries were prepared by immunoSEQ multiplex PCR; TCRdb keeps only in-frame clonotypes and omits some of them. The table shows about 100,000 clones, with over 60% occurring only once. Sequences were obtained from PBMCs. These TCRs come from a male donor in good health and CMV-seropositive.

The gene calls are TRBV7-6 and TRBJ2-2; 7 nucleotides align to TRBD2. The CDR3 spans 17 residues. Trimming removed 1 base from V and 6 bases from J; junction bases left unmatched: 11. Germline-derived CDR1 and CDR2 are SGHVS and FNYEAQ. The CDR3 protein is CASSLGGGSVWAGELFF. The DNA for the CDR3 is TGTGCCAGCAGCTTAGGTGGCGGGAGTGTTTGGGCCGGGGAGCTGTTTTTT.

The rearrangement uses TRBV2 and TRBJ1-1; maybe TRBD1 (5 bases). The CDR3 consists of 15 residues. CDR1 is SNHLY and CDR2 is FYNNEI in the germline V gene. V lost 5 bases to trimming and J lost 8 bases, with 21 bases between them. This CDR3 is CASSLRGGGLIEAFF. Here the CDR3 DNA reads TGTGCCAGCAGTCTTCGGGGTGGGGGACTGATAGAAGCTTTCTTT.

The chain recombines TRBV2 with TRBJ2-1; 11 positions agree with TRBD2. This CDR3 region has 17 residues. Looked up from germline, CDR1 is SNHLY and CDR2 is FYNNEI. Unmatched junction bases numbered 5, after V lost 4 bases and J lost 0 bases. The CDR3 nucleotides read TGTGCCAGCAGTGGGACTAGCGGGCCGAGCTCCTACAATGAGCAGTTCTTC. It specifies CASSGTSGPSSYNEQFF.

This CDR3 reads CASSLAGVGLSSYNEQFF. The CDR3 nucleotides are TGCGCCAGCAGCTTGGCCGGGGTGGGTTTAAGCTCCTACAATGAGCAGTTCTTC. The chain recombines TRBV5-1 with TRBJ2-1; TRBD2 might be the D (5 bases). Germline V CDR1 and CDR2: SGHRS, YFSETQ. The length of the CDR3 is 18 residues. V dropped 0 bases and J dropped 0 bases, with 16 bases sitting between them.

This clone occurred a few times. The chain links TRBV19 to TRBJ1-1; tentative D call: TRBD1 (6 bases). The CDR3 length is 13 residues. V shed 5 bases and J shed 8 bases, with 15 bases lying between them. In germline, CDR1 is LNHDA, CDR2 SQIVND (reference sequence). The chain's CDR3 is CASSLGAGGEAFF. The CDR3 coding sequence is TGTGCCAGTAGTCTGGGGGCCGGCGGAGAAGCTTTCTTT.

This clone occurred once. The CDR3 DNA is TGTGCCAGCAGCGGGGGGAGTCGAGGTACCCAGTACTTC. The encoded protein is CASSGGSRGTQYF. The chain uses TRBV7-8 and TRBJ2-5, with a possible D match to TRBD2 (6 bases). Deletions cut 5 bases from V and 8 bases from J, with 15 bases between. Germline CDR1 is SGHVS and CDR2 is FQNEAQ. The CDR3 is 13 amino acids.

The chain uses TRBV7-2 and TRBJ2-5; D gene ambiguous. This CDR3 spans 11 amino acids. The V end was cut by 5 bases, the J end by 5 bases, with 6 bases between. In germline, CDR1 is SGHTA, CDR2 FQGNSA. In DNA form, the CDR3 reads TGTGCCAGCAGCCGCAGGGAGACCCAGTACTTC. Translating it yields CASSRRETQYF. Drawing the rest from reference TRBV7-2 and TRBJ2-5, the complete variable domain is GAGVSQSPSNKVTEKGKDVELRCDPISGHTALYWYRQSLGQGLEFLIYFQGNSAPDKSGLPSDRFSAERTGGSVSTLTIQRTQQEDSAVYLCASSRRETQYFGPGTRLLVL.

The rearrangement joins TRBV7-9 to TRBJ1-1; D uncertain. Trimming cost V 7 bases and J 2 bases, with 11 bases left between them. The length of the CDR3 is 13 residues. Germline V lookup: CDR1 SEHNR, CDR2 FQNEAQ (reference sequence). CDR3: CASKPGGNTEAFF. CDR3 sequence (DNA): TGTGCCAGCAAACCCGGAGGCAACACTGAAGCTTTCTTT.

The gene calls are TRBV7-2 and TRBJ1-2, with D possibly TRBD1 on 5 matching bases. Germline assignment: CDR1 SGHTA and CDR2 FQGNSA. The CDR3 length is 14 residues. Between the trimmed V and J ends, which lost 3 bases and 4 bases, there was a span of 12 bases. CDR3 residues: CASSLLGTGYGYTF. DNA for the CDR3: TGTGCCAGCAGCTTGTTAGGGACTGGCTATGGCTACACCTTC.

This clone was observed a single time. The chain recombines TRBV18 with TRBJ2-7; TRBD2 matches at 10 bases. Germline CDR1 is KGHSH and CDR2 is LQKENI. The CDR3 is 15 residues long. V dropped 2 bases and J dropped 5; count of bases not matched to a gene: 6. The CDR3 DNA reads as TGTGCCAGCTCACCAGCGCTAGCGGGAGCCCACGAGCAGTACTTC. Protein sequence: CASSPALAGAHEQYF.

This clone was detected only a few times. The chain combines TRBV4-2 with TRBJ2-7, with D possibly being TRBD1 (5 bases). Germline V gene sequence: CDR1 LGHNA, CDR2 YNFKEQ. Trimming removed 0 bases from V and 4 bases from J, with 10 bases in between. The length of the CDR3 is 14 residues. Written as DNA, the CDR3 is TGTGCCAGCAGCCAAGATAGGGGCTATTACGAGCAGTACTTC. Protein: CASSQDRGYYEQYF.

In the case of this clone: This same CDR3 is encoded by further DNA sequences in the sample. J is TRBJ2-1 and V is TRBV7-3; the match to TRBD2 covers 8 bases. The germline gives CDR1 SGHTA, CDR2 FQGTGA. There are 15 residues in the CDR3. J was trimmed by 0 bases and V by 3 bases; bases with no gene match: 1. The DNA of the CDR3 is TGTGCCAGCAGCTTGAGCGGGAGCTCCTACAATGAGCAGTTCTTC. It specifies CASSLSGSSYNEQFF. Full variable domain (rest looked up from reference TRBV7-3 and TRBJ2-1): GAGVSQTPSNKVTEKGKYVELRCDPISGHTALYWYRQSLGQGPEFLIYFQGTGAADDSGLPNDRFFAVRPEGSVSTLKIQRTERGDSAVYLCASSLSGSSYNEQFFGPGTRLTVL.

The chain carries TRBV5-6 and TRBJ2-7, with D possibly TRBD2 on 6 matching bases. Germline V lookup: CDR1 SGHDT, CDR2 YYEEEE. The CDR3 contains 16 residues. V shed 4 bases and J shed 4 bases, with 21 bases lying between them. CDR3: CASSGLRQEGLYEQYF. Written as DNA, the CDR3 is TGTGCCAGCAGCGGGTTGAGGCAGGAGGGGCTTTACGAGCAGTACTTC.

This chain joins TRBV28 and TRBJ2-5, with D perhaps TRBD1 (5 bases). The J call may be in error: the DNA end matches TRBJ2-7 better. The CDR3 totals 14 residues. CDR1 and CDR2 (germline): MDHEN, SYDVKM. This CDR3 reads CASSLPGSVYEQYF. In nucleotides, the CDR3 is TGTGCCAGCAGTTTACCAGGGTCCGTATACGAGCAGTACTTC.